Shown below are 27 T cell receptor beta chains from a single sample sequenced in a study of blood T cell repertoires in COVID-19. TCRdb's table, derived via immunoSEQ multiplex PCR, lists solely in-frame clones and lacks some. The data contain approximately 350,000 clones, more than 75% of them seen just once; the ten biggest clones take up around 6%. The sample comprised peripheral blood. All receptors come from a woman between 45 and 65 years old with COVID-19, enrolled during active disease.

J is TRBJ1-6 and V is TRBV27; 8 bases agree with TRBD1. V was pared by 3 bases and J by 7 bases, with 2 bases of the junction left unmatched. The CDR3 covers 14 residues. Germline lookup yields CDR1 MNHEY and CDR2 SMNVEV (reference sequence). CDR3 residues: CASSLQGANSPLHF. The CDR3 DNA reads TGTGCCAGCAGTTTGCAGGGGGCGAATTCACCCCTCCACTTT.

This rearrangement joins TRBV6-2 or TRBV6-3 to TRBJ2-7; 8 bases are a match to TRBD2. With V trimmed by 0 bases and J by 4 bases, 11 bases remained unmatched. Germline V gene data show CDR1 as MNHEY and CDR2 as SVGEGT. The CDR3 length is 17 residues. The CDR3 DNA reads TGTGCCAGCAGTTACTCCCCCCGACTAGCGCAAGAGTACGAGCAGTACTTC. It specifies CASSYSPRLAQEYEQYF.

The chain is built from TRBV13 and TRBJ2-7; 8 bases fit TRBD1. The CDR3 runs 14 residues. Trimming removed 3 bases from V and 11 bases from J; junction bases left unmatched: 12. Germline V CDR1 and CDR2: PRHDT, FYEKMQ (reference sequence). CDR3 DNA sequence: TGTGCCAGCAGCTTTAGGGACAGGCCCCCACTGGAGTACTTC. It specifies CASSFRDRPPLEYF.

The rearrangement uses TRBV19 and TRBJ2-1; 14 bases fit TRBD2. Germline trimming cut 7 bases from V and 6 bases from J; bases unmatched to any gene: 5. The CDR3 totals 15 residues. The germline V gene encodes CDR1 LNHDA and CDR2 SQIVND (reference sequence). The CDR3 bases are TGTGCCAGTAAGGGACTAGCGGGAGTCCCCAATGAGCAGTTCTTC. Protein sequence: CASKGLAGVPNEQFF.

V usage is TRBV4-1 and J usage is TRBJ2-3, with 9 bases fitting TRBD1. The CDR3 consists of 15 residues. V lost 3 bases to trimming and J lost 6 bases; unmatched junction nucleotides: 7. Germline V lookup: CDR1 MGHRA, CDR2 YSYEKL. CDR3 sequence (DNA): TGCGCCAGCAGCCAGGGACAGGGAAAAGGGGATACGCAGTATTTT. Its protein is CASSQGQGKGDTQYF.

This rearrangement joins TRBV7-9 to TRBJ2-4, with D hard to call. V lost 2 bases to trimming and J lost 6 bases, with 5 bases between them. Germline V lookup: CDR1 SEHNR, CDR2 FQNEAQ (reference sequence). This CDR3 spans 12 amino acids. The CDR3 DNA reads TGTGCCAGCAGCTTAAACGGAAACATTCAGTACTTC. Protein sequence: CASSLNGNIQYF.

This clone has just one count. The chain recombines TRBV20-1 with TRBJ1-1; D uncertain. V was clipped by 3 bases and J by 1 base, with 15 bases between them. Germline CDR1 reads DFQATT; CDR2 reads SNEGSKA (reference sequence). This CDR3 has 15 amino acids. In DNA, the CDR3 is TGCAGTGCTAGTAATAACCCGGGGAAGAACACTGAAGCTTTCTTT. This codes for CSASNNPGKNTEAFF.

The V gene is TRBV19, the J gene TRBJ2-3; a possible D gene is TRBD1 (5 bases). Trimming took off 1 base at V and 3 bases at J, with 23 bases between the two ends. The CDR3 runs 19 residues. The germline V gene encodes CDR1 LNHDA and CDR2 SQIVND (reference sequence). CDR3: CASSIGGAGMASKTDTQYF. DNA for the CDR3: TGTGCCAGTAGTATAGGCGGCGCAGGGATGGCGAGTAAGACAGATACGCAGTATTTT.

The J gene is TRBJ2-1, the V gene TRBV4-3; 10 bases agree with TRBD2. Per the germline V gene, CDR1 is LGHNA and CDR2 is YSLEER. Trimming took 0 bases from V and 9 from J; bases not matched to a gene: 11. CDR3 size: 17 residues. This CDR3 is CASSQEAELAGRFEQFF. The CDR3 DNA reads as TGCGCCAGCAGCCAAGAGGCAGAACTAGCGGGAAGATTTGAGCAGTTCTTC.

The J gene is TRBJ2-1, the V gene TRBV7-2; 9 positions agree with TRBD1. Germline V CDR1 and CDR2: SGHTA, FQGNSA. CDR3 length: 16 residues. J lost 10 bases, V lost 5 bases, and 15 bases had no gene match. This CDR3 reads CTSSPGPGQGRSEQFF. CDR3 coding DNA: TGTACCAGCAGCCCCGGACCGGGACAGGGAAGGAGCGAGCAGTTCTTC.

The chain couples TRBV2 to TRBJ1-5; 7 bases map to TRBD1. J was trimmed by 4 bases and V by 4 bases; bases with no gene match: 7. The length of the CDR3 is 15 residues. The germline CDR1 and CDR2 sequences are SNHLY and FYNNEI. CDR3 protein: CASSGGEGANQPQHF. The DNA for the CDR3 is TGTGCCAGCAGTGGAGGTGAGGGGGCGAATCAGCCCCAGCATTTT.

The CDR3 sequence: CASSLGGPNEKLFF. The CDR3 DNA reads as TGTGCCAGCAGCTTAGGTGGCCCTAATGAAAAACTGTTTTTT. J is TRBJ1-4 and V is TRBV7-9; D unclear. Trimming shortened V by 1 base and J by 3 bases, and 6 bases separated the two germline ends. Looked up from germline, CDR1 is SEHNR and CDR2 is FQNEAQ (reference sequence). This CDR3 spans 14 amino acids.

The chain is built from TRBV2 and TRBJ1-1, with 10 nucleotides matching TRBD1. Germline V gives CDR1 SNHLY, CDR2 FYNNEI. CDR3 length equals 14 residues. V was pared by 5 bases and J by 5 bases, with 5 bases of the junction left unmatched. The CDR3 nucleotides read TGTGCCAGCAGTCCGGACAGGGGGGGTACTGAAGCTTTCTTT. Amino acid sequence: CASSPDRGGTEAFF.

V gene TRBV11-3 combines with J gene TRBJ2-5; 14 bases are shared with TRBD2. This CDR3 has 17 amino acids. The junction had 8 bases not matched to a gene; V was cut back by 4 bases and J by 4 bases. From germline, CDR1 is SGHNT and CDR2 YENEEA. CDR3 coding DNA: TGTGCCAGCAGCTCGAGGAAGGGACTAGCGGGAGCAGAGACCCAGTACTTC. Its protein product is CASSSRKGLAGAETQYF.

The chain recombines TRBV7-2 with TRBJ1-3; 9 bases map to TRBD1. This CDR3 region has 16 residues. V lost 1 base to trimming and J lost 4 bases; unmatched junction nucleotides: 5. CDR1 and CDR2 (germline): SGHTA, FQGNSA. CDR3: CASSLGGTGLGNTIYF. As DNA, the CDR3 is TGTGCCAGCAGCTTAGGGGGGACAGGGTTAGGAAACACCATATATTTT.

The CDR3 bases are TGTGCCAGCAGCTACCACATTGACACTGAAGCTTTCTTT. Translated: CASSYHIDTEAFF. V and J are TRBV5-5 and TRBJ1-1; D remains unclear. This CDR3 has 13 amino acids. Looked up from germline, CDR1 is SGHKS and CDR2 is YYEKEE (reference sequence). V gave up 3 bases and J gave up 3 bases, with 9 bases separating them.

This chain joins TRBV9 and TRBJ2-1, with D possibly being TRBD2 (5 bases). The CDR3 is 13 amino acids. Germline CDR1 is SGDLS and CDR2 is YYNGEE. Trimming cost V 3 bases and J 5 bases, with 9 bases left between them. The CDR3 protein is CASSGRLNNEQFF. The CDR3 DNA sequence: TGTGCCAGCAGCGGGAGGCTTAACAATGAGCAGTTCTTC.

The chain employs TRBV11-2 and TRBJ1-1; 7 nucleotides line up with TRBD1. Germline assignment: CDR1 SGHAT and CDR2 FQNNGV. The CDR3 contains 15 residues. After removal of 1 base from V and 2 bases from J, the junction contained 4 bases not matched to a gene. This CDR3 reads CASSLARGVNTEAFF. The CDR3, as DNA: TGTGCCAGCAGCTTAGCCAGGGGGGTAAACACTGAAGCTTTCTTT.

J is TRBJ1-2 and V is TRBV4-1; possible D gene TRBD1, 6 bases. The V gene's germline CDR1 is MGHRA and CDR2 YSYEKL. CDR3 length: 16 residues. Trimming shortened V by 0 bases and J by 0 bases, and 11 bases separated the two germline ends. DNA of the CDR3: TGCGCCAGCAGCCAAGACAACAGGGCAGCTAACTATGGCTACACCTTC. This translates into CASSQDNRAANYGYTF.

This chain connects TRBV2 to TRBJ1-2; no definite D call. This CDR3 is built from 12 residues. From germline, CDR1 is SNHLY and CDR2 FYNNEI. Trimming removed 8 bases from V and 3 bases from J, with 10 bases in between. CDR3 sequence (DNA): TGTGCCAGCCGGGGTTGGGACTATGGCTACACCTTC. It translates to CASRGWDYGYTF.

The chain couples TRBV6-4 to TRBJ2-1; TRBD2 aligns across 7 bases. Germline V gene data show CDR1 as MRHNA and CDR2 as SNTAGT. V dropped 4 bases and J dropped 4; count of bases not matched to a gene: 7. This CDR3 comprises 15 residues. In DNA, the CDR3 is TGTGCCAGCAGTGCCGGGACTACGATATACAATGAGCAGTTCTTC. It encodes CASSAGTTIYNEQFF.

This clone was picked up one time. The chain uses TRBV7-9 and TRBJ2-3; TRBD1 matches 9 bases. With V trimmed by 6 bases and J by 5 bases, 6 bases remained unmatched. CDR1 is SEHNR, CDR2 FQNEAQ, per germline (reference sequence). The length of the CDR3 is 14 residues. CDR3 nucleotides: TGTGCCAGCAGTGGACAGGGGCACGGAGATACGCAGTATTTT. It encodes CASSGQGHGDTQYF. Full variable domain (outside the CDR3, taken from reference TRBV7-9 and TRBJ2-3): DTGVSQNPRHKITKRGQNVTFRCDPISEHNRLYWYRQTLGQGPEFLTYFQNEAQLEKSRLLSDRFSAERPKGSFSTLEIQRTEQGDSAMYLCASSGQGHGDTQYFGPGTRLTVL.

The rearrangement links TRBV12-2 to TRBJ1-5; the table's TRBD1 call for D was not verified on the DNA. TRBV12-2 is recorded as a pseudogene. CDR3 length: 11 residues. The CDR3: CGRFGAQPQHF. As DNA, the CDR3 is TGTGGGCGTTTTGGGGCTCAGCCCCAGCATTTT.

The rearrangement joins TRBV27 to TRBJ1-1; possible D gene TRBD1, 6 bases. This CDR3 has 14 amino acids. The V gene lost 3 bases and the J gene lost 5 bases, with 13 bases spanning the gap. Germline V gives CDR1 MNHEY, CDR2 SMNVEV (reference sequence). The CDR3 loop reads CASSLRRGQTEAFF. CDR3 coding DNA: TGTGCCAGCAGTTTGCGGCGCGGACAGACTGAAGCTTTCTTT.

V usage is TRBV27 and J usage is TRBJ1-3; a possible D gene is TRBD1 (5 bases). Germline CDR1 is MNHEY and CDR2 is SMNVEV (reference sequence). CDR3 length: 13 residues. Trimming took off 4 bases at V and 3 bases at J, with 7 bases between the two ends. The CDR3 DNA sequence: TGTGCCAGCAGTTCGACAGTTGGAAACACCATATATTTT. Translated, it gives CASSSTVGNTIYF.

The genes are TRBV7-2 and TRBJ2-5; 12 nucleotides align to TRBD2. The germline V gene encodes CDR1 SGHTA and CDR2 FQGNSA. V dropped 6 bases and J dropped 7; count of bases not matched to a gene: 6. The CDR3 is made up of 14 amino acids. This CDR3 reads CASRRTSGDGTQYF. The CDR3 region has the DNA TGTGCCAGCAGACGGACTAGCGGGGACGGGACCCAGTACTTC.

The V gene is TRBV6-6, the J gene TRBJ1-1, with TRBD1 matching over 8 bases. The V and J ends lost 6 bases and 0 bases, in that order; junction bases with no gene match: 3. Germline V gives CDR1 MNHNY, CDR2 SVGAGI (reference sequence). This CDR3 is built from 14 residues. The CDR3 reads CASRTGDLNTEAFF. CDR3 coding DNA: TGTGCCAGCAGGACAGGGGACCTGAACACTGAAGCTTTCTTT.